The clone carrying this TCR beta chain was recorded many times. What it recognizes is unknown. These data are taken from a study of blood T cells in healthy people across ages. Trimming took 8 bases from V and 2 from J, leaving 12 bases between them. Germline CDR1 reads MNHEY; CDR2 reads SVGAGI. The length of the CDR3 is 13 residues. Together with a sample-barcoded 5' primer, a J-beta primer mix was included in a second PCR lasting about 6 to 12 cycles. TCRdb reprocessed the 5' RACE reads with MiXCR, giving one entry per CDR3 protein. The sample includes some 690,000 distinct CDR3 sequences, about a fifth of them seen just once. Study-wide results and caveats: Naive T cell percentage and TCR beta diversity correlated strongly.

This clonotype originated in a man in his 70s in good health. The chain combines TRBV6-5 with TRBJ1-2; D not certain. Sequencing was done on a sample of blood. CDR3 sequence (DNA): TGTGCCAGCGGCCTCGGTTCGAACTATGGCTACACCTTC. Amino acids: CASGLGSNYGYTF.